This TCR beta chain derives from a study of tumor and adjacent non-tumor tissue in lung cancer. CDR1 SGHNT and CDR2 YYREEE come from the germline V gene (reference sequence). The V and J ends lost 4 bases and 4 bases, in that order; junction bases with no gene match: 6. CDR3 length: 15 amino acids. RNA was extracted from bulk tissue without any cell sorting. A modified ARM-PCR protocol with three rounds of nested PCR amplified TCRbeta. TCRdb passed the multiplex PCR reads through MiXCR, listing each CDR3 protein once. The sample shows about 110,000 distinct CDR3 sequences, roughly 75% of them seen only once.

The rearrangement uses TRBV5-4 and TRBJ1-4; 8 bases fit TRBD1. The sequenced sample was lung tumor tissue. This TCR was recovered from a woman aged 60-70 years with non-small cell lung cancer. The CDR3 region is CASSRTGQVNEKLFF. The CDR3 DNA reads TGTGCCAGCAGCCGCACGGGACAGGTTAATGAAAAACTGTTTTTT.